The 21 T cell receptor beta chains listed next were all sequenced from one sample in a study of human T cells and chemical hapten exposure. Time point given: patch test 1, 2 weeks after DPC sensitization. Indicated treatment: therapeutic diphenylcyclopropenone sensitization with weekly scalp DPC. TCRdb passed the RACE reads through MiXCR, listing each CDR3 protein once. Of roughly 180,000 distinct CDR3 sequences listed, about 14% are singletons. This specimen was whole blood, taken in connection with sensitization to the hapten diphenylcyclopropenone (DPC). The source is a woman in her 30s with alopecia areata. Some clones in this sample may be carry-over from other donors' samples.

The gene calls are TRBV3-1 and TRBJ2-2; D tentatively reads TRBD1 or TRBD2 (5 bases each). Germline assignment: CDR1 LGHDT and CDR2 YNNKEL (reference sequence). CDR3 size: 13 residues. V gave up 3 bases and J gave up 4 bases, with 6 bases separating them. CDR3 DNA sequence: TGTGCCAGCAGCCAGAGGGGCACCGGGGAGCTGTTTTTT. Translation gives CASSQRGTGELFF.

The chain employs TRBV21-1 and TRBJ1-4; whether TRBD1, the table's D call, matches the DNA was not checked. TRBV21-1 is a pseudogene segment. This CDR3 is 16 amino acids long. The CDR3 spells CASSASPRQPNEKLFF. Written as DNA, the CDR3 is TGTGCCAGCAGCGCATCCCCGAGACAGCCGAATGAAAAACTGTTTTTT.

This clonotype was observed at least ten times. The genes are TRBV7-9 and TRBJ2-1; 8 nucleotides match TRBD2. This CDR3 is built from 15 residues. V dropped 5 bases and J dropped 7; count of bases not matched to a gene: 10. Germline CDR1 is SEHNR and CDR2 is FQNEAQ (reference sequence). The CDR3, as DNA: TGTGCCAGCAGCCCAAGCGGGAGCCGTTTGAATGAGCAGTTCTTC. It yields the protein CASSPSGSRLNEQFF.

Only a few counts were recorded for this clonotype. J is TRBJ1-4 and V is TRBV4-1; TRBD1 aligns across 7 bases. From germline, CDR1 is MGHRA and CDR2 YSYEKL. V trimming: 0 bases; J trimming: 5 bases; junction bases outside the gene matches: 3. This CDR3 is built from 15 residues. CDR3 bases: TGCGCCAGCAGCCAAGAGGACAGGCTCAATGAAAAACTGTTTTTT. Amino acid sequence: CASSQEDRLNEKLFF.

This clonotype was detected only a few times. The chain couples TRBV7-2 to TRBJ1-5; the match to TRBD1 covers 7 bases. The CDR3 has 14 amino acids. Germline V gene sequence: CDR1 SGHTA, CDR2 FQGNSA. V was clipped by 8 bases and J by 2 bases; unmatched bases: 6. CDR3 sequence reads: CASVEGQGNQPQHF. The CDR3 nucleotides are TGTGCCAGCGTTGAAGGACAGGGCAATCAGCCCCAGCATTTT.

In this sample, this clonotype turned up many times. The chain combines TRBV28 with TRBJ2-7, with 10 bases that match TRBD2. The germline V gene has CDR1 MDHEN and CDR2 SYDVKM. Trimming took 3 bases from V and 0 from J; bases not matched to a gene: 8. The CDR3 sequence is 17 residues long. The chain's CDR3 is CASSFNPGLAISYEQYF. The CDR3, as DNA: TGTGCCAGCAGTTTTAATCCGGGACTAGCGATCTCCTACGAGCAGTACTTC.

This clonotype was observed a few times. This chain connects TRBV20-1 to TRBJ2-4; 10 bases line up with TRBD1. Germline CDR1 reads DFQATT; CDR2 reads SNEGSKA (reference sequence). This CDR3 region has 12 residues. Losses at the gene ends were 3 bases for V and 14 bases for J; bases not matched to a gene: 7. The CDR3 here is CSAREGQGKKYF. DNA for the CDR3: TGCAGTGCTAGGGAGGGACAGGGGAAAAAGTACTTC.

The chain employs TRBV13 and TRBJ2-5; a weak D match, TRBD1 (5 bases). Trimming left V 1 base short and J 5 bases short, with 14 bases between. CDR1 PRHDT and CDR2 FYEKMQ come from the germline V gene (reference sequence). CDR3 size: 15 residues. The CDR3 here is CASSLADTRKETQYF. Written as DNA, the CDR3 is TGTGCCAGCAGCTTAGCGGACACAAGGAAGGAGACCCAGTACTTC.

The V gene is TRBV20-1, the J gene TRBJ2-7; 9 bases are a match to TRBD2. The CDR3 extends over 14 amino acids. CDR1 is DFQATT, CDR2 SNEGSKA, per germline (reference sequence). V gave up 3 bases and J gave up 7 bases; unmatched junction bases: 10. In DNA, the CDR3 is TGCAGTGCTAGCCTGCGGGGGGGCGAATCGGAGCAGTACTTC. It encodes CSASLRGGESEQYF.

This clonotype was picked up a small number of times. The chain's CDR3 is CSAHPWETQYF. The CDR3 DNA sequence: TGCAGTGCTCATCCATGGGAGACCCAGTACTTC. The J gene is TRBJ2-5, the V gene TRBV20-1; D unresolved. Trimming took off 5 bases at V and 5 bases at J, with 9 bases between the two ends. The length of the CDR3 is 11 residues. CDR1 and CDR2 (germline): DFQATT, SNEGSKA (reference sequence).

This clonotype appeared many times. This rearrangement joins TRBV11-2 to TRBJ2-5, with 8 bases aligning to TRBD2. This CDR3 spans 13 amino acids. J was trimmed by 4 bases and V by 3 bases; bases with no gene match: 1. Germline V gene lookup returns CDR1 SGHAT and CDR2 FQNNGV. The CDR3 sequence: CASSLGLVETQYF. In DNA form, the CDR3 reads TGTGCCAGCAGCTTGGGACTAGTAGAGACCCAGTACTTC.

V is TRBV5-1 and J is TRBJ2-7; TRBD1 agrees at 9 bases. The V gene's germline CDR1 is SGHRS and CDR2 YFSETQ. CDR3 length: 15 residues. Unmatched junction bases numbered 6, after V lost 2 bases and J lost 3 bases. This chain's CDR3 is CASSLIRDRVYEQYF. In DNA form, the CDR3 reads TGCGCCAGCAGCTTAATCCGGGACAGGGTCTACGAGCAGTACTTC.

This chain uses TRBV7-8 with TRBJ2-7; D remains ambiguous. The CDR3 length is 15 residues. Germline CDR1 is SGHVS and CDR2 is FQNEAQ. V lost 0 bases and J 2 bases, leaving 11 bases between the germline ends. Here the CDR3 reads CASSLAEVPPYEQYF. CDR3 coding DNA: TGTGCCAGCAGCTTAGCGGAAGTCCCTCCCTACGAGCAGTACTTC.

This clonotype was seen only a few times. The chain couples TRBV5-6 to TRBJ1-4; 9 nucleotides align to TRBD1. The V and J ends lost 4 bases and 2 bases, in that order; junction bases with no gene match: 9. The CDR3 consists of 17 residues. Germline CDR1 SGHDT, CDR2 YYEEEE. The CDR3 sequence is CASSEQGASSTNEKLFF. As DNA, the CDR3 is TGTGCCAGCAGCGAACAGGGGGCCTCTTCGACTAATGAAAAACTGTTTTTT.

This clonotype was observed a handful of times. The rearrangement links TRBV28 to TRBJ2-7; possible D gene TRBD2, 5 bases. The CDR3 loop spans 14 amino acids. The V end lost 10 bases, the J end lost 6 bases, and 22 bases lay between the germline ends. Germline CDR1 MDHEN, CDR2 SYDVKM. The CDR3 DNA follows: TGTGCCACGGCCCTGGGTAGCGTTCCAGGCGAGCAGTACTTC. Its translation: CATALGSVPGEQYF.

This clonotype was detected only a few times. The chain's CDR3 is CASSDSDPPNTGELFF. In DNA form, the CDR3 reads TGTGCCAGCAGCGATAGTGATCCCCCGAACACCGGGGAGCTGTTTTTT. The genes are TRBV7-9 and TRBJ2-2; no reliable D call. Between the trimmed V and J ends, which lost 5 bases and 0 bases, there was a span of 13 bases. This CDR3 has 16 amino acids. Germline V gene lookup returns CDR1 SEHNR and CDR2 FQNEAQ (reference sequence).

This clonotype was counted at least ten times. The chain links TRBV29-1 to TRBJ2-3; TRBD1 is a possible D gene (5 bases). Trimming took off 2 bases at V and 1 base at J, with 19 bases between the two ends. Germline V CDR1 and CDR2: SQVTM, ANQGSEA. The length of the CDR3 is 17 residues. The CDR3 DNA reads TGCAGCGTTGAATTAGTCCGCGACAGCCAGGGCACAGATACGCAGTATTTT. Residues: CSVELVRDSQGTDTQYF.

For the CDR3, the DNA is TGTGCCAGCAGCCAACAACCCGGGACAGGATTGTACTTC. This translates into CASSQQPGTGLYF. The chain couples TRBV3-1 to TRBJ2-7, with 8 bases matching TRBD1. CDR1 is LGHDT and CDR2 is YNNKEL in the germline V gene (reference sequence). This CDR3 comprises 13 residues. The ends lost 2 bases at V and 12 bases at J; junction bases unmatched: 9.

Only a few counts were recorded for this clonotype. This chain links TRBV28 with TRBJ1-2; TRBD1 might be the D (5 bases). Germline values: CDR1 MDHEN, CDR2 SYDVKM. The CDR3 is 14 amino acids. With 7 bases removed from V and 2 bases from J, the gap between germline ends came to 14 bases. CDR3 in DNA: TGTGCCAGCAACTCCGACAGTAAGAACTATGGCTACACCTTC. It encodes CASNSDSKNYGYTF.

Ten or more counts support this clonotype. In DNA, the CDR3 is TGTGCCAGCAGCTTGGAGCCGGGCTACACCGGGGAGCTGTTTTTT. It is translated as CASSLEPGYTGELFF. This rearrangement joins TRBV5-5 to TRBJ2-2; the D is unclear. Trimming took 0 bases from V and 3 from J, leaving 9 bases between them. Germline V CDR1 and CDR2: SGHKS, YYEKEE (reference sequence). CDR3 length: 15 amino acids.

The chain carries TRBV14 and TRBJ2-7; 11 bases fit TRBD1. The CDR3 extends over 14 amino acids. Losses at the gene ends were 3 bases for V and 4 bases for J; bases not matched to a gene: 2. The germline CDR1 and CDR2 sequences are SGHDN and FVKESK. The CDR3 protein is CASSQDRGLYEQYF. Written as DNA, the CDR3 is TGTGCCAGCAGCCAGGACAGGGGGCTGTACGAGCAGTACTTC.